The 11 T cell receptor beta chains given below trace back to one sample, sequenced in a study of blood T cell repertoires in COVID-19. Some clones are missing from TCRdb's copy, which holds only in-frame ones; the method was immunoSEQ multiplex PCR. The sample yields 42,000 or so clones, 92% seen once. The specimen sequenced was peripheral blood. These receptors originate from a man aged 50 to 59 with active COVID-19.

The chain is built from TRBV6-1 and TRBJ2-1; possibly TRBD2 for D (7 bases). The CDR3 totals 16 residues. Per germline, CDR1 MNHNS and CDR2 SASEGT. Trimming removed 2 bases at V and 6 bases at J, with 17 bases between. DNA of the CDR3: TGTGCCAGCAGTGAACCAATCCGGGGGGCGGGCAATGAGCAGTTCTTC. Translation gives CASSEPIRGAGNEQFF.

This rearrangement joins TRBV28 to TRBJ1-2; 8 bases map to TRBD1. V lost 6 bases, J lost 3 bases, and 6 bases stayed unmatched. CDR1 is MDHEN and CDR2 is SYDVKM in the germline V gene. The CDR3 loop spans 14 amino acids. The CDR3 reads CASRRTGPDYGYTF. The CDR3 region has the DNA TGTGCCAGCAGAAGGACAGGGCCCGACTATGGCTACACCTTC.

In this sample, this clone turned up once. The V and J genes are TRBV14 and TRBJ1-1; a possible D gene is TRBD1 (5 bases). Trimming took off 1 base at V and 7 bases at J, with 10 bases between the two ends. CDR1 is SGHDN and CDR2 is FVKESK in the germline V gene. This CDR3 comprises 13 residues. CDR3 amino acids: CASSQVTAREAFF. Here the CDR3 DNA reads TGTGCCAGCAGCCAAGTGACAGCCCGTGAAGCTTTCTTT.

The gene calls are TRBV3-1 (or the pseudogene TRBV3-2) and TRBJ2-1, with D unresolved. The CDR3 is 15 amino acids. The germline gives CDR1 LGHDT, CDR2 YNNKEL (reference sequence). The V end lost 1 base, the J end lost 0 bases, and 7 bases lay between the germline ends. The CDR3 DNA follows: TGTGCCAGCAGCCAAGGACTGAGCTCCTACAATGAGCAGTTCTTC. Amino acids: CASSQGLSSYNEQFF.

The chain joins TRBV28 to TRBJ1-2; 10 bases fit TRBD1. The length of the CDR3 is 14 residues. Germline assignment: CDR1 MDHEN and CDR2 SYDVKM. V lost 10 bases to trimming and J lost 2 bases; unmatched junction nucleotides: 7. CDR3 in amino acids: CAIRPTGGNYGYTF. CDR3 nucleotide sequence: TGTGCCATACGGCCGACAGGGGGCAACTATGGCTACACCTTC.

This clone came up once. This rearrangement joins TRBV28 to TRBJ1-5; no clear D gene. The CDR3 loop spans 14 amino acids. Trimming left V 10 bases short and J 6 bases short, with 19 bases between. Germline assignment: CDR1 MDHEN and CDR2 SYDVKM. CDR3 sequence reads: CATYWAPTAQPQHF. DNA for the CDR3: TGTGCCACCTACTGGGCCCCTACGGCTCAGCCCCAGCATTTT.

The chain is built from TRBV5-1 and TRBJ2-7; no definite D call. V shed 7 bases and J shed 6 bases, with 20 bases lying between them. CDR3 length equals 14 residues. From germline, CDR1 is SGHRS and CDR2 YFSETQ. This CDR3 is CASRPSSDIIEQYF. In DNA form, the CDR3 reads TGCGCCAGCCGACCCTCCTCAGACATTATCGAGCAGTACTTC. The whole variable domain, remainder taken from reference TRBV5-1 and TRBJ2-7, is KAGVTQTPRYLIKTRGQQVTLSCSPISGHRSVSWYQQTPGQGLQFLFEYFSETQRNKGNFPGRFSGRQFSNSRSEMNVSTLELGDSALYLCASRPSSDIIEQYFGPGTRLTVT.

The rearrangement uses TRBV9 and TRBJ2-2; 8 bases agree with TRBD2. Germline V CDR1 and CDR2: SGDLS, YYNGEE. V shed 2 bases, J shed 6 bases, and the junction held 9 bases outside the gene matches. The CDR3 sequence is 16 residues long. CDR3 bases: TGTGCCAGCAGCGTTAGGAGCGGGAGCGGCTCCGGGGAGCTGTTTTTT. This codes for CASSVRSGSGSGELFF.

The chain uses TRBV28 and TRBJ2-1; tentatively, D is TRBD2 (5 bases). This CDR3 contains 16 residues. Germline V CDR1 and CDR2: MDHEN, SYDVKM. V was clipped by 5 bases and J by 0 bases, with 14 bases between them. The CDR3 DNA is TGTGCCAGCAGTGCCCCGGGATTCCCCTCCTACAATGAGCAGTTCTTC. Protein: CASSAPGFPSYNEQFF. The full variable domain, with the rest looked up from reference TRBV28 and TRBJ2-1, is DVKVTQSSRYLVKRTGEKVFLECVQDMDHENMFWYRQDPGLGLRLIYFSYDVKMKEKGDIPEGYSVSREKKERFSLILESASTNQTSMYLCASSAPGFPSYNEQFFGPGTRLTVL.

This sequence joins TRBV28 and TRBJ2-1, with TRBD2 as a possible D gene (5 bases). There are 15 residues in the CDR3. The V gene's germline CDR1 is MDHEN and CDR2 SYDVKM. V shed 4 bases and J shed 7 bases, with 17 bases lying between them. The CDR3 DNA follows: TGTGCCAGCAGTTCTCCGGGGAATGCACTTAATGAGCAGTTCTTC. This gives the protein CASSSPGNALNEQFF. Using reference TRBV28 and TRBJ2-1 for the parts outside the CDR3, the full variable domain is DVKVTQSSRYLVKRTGEKVFLECVQDMDHENMFWYRQDPGLGLRLIYFSYDVKMKEKGDIPEGYSVSREKKERFSLILESASTNQTSMYLCASSSPGNALNEQFFGPGTRLTVL.

CDR3 sequence (DNA): TGTGCCTGGATGTATAGTGGACAGGGATACTATGGCTACACCTTC. Its translation: CAWMYSGQGYYGYTF. The chain employs TRBV30 and TRBJ1-2, with TRBD1 matching over 8 bases. Germline CDR1 reads GTSNPN; CDR2 reads SVGIG (reference sequence). Trimming at V came to 4 bases and at J to 3 bases, leaving 10 bases not matched to a gene. The CDR3 length is 15 residues.